These 17 T cell receptor beta chains originate from one sample sequenced in a study of OX40 agonist ivuxolimab in advanced cancers. The library came from the immunoSEQ multiplex PCR assay. What TCRdb holds here is the immuneACCESS table cut down to in-frame rearrangements. Part of the clones is not present; checked against another copy, under half of the missing clones reflect an unresolved V gene, and the others are unexplained. This sample lists around 72,000 clones; around nine tenths were detected once. The top ten clonotypes cover more than 2.5% of the sample. The sequences come from CD4+ or CD8+ T cells sorted from blood, collected in a trial of the OX40 agonist ivuxolimab. The receptor set was obtained from an adult with an advanced solid tumor such as melanoma, head and neck, liver or kidney cancer.

The J gene is TRBJ2-1, the V gene TRBV5-1; 13 bases agree with TRBD2. CDR1 is SGHRS and CDR2 is YFSETQ in the germline V gene. With V trimmed by 3 bases and J by 7 bases, 4 bases remained unmatched. This CDR3 contains 15 residues. CDR3 coding DNA: TGCGCCAGCAGCTCCGGGACTAGCGGGATGAATGAGCAGTTCTTC. Amino acids: CASSSGTSGMNEQFF. The full variable domain, its missing parts supplied by reference TRBV5-1 and TRBJ2-1, is KAGVTQTPRYLIKTRGQQVTLSCSPISGHRSVSWYQQTPGQGLQFLFEYFSETQRNKGNFPGRFSGRQFSNSRSEMNVSTLELGDSALYLCASSSGTSGMNEQFFGPGTRLTVL.

The rearrangement joins TRBV11-2 to TRBJ2-7, with a weak D call TRBD2 (6 bases). V lost 1 base and J lost 6, with 10 bases in between. The germline CDR1 and CDR2 sequences are SGHAT and FQNNGV. The CDR3 runs to 13 residues. This CDR3 reads CASSLVEGGEQYF. CDR3 nucleotides: TGTGCCAGCAGCTTAGTAGAGGGAGGCGAGCAGTACTTC. The variable domain in full, completed from reference TRBV11-2 and TRBJ2-7, reads EAGVAQSPRYKIIEKRQSVAFWCNPISGHATLYWYQQILGQGPKLLIQFQNNGVVDDSQLPKDRFSAERLKGVDSTLKIQPAKLEDSAVYLCASSLVEGGEQYFGPGTRLTVT.

The V gene is TRBV28, the J gene TRBJ2-1; D gene unclear. CDR1 and CDR2 (germline): MDHEN, SYDVKM. Trimming took 3 bases from V and 7 from J, leaving 4 bases between them. This CDR3 has 11 residues. This chain's CDR3 is CASSFINEQFF. In nucleotides, the CDR3 is TGTGCCAGCAGTTTTATAAATGAGCAGTTCTTC.

V is TRBV7-3 and J is TRBJ2-1; 7 bases align to TRBD1. V shed 4 bases and J 4 bases; nucleotides not matched to a gene: 4. The germline V gene has CDR1 SGHTA and CDR2 FQGTGA. The CDR3 is 14 residues long. The CDR3 region has the DNA TGTGCCAGCAGCTCAACGGGACAGTACAATGAGCAGTTCTTC. Translation gives CASSSTGQYNEQFF.

V usage is TRBV5-1 and J usage is TRBJ2-5; D possibly uses TRBD1 or TRBD2 (6 bases each). The CDR3 consists of 13 residues. CDR1 and CDR2 (germline): SGHRS, YFSETQ. V was cut by 7 bases and J by 3 bases, with 13 bases left in between. The CDR3 loop reads CASGRGGEETQYF. As DNA, the CDR3 is TGCGCCAGCGGCAGGGGAGGAGAAGAGACCCAGTACTTC. Using reference TRBV5-1 and TRBJ2-5 for the parts outside the CDR3, the full variable domain is KAGVTQTPRYLIKTRGQQVTLSCSPISGHRSVSWYQQTPGQGLQFLFEYFSETQRNKGNFPGRFSGRQFSNSRSEMNVSTLELGDSALYLCASGRGGEETQYFGPGTRLLVL.

The V and J genes are TRBV10-2 and TRBJ1-2; perhaps TRBD1 as D (6 bases). Germline V gene lookup returns CDR1 WSHSY and CDR2 SAAADI. The CDR3 loop spans 13 amino acids. V dropped 6 bases and J dropped 5 bases, with 13 bases sitting between them. CDR3 DNA sequence: TGCGCCAGCAGCGAGACAGGTCTATATGGCTACACCTTC. It codes for CASSETGLYGYTF.

This sequence joins TRBV27 and TRBJ1-1, with 8 bases identical to TRBD1. CDR1 and CDR2 (germline): MNHEY, SMNVEV (reference sequence). V was pared by 4 bases and J by 1 base, with 8 bases of the junction left unmatched. The length of the CDR3 is 16 residues. Here the CDR3 reads CASSSLAGQGNTEAFF. The CDR3, as DNA: TGTGCCAGCAGTTCGTTGGCAGGACAGGGGAACACTGAAGCTTTCTTT.

The chain has TRBV5-4 and TRBJ1-2, with no clear D. The CDR3 has 14 residues. Trimming removed 6 bases at V and 5 bases at J, with 17 bases between. The germline gives CDR1 SGHNT, CDR2 YYREEE (reference sequence). CDR3 DNA sequence: TGTGCCAGCACCGCCCGGGCGGAGTTATATGGCTACACCTTC. As protein: CASTARAELYGYTF.

The chain uses TRBV11-2 and TRBJ1-2, with 8 bases that match TRBD1. The V gene end was trimmed by 5 bases and the J gene end by 0 bases; junction bases not matched to a gene: 8. Germline lookup yields CDR1 SGHAT and CDR2 FQNNGV. This CDR3 spans 16 amino acids. CDR3 DNA: TGTGCCAGCAGCCCAAGACAGGGGAGGACTAACTATGGCTACACCTTC. Translated: CASSPRQGRTNYGYTF.

V is TRBV5-4 and J is TRBJ2-7; D ambiguous. V was pared by 4 bases and J by 0 bases, with 14 bases between. The germline CDR1 and CDR2 sequences are SGHNT and YYREEE (reference sequence). The length of the CDR3 is 15 residues. The CDR3 protein is CASSPVGGSSYEQYF. In DNA, the CDR3 is TGTGCCAGCAGCCCGGTAGGTGGCAGCTCCTACGAGCAGTACTTC.

This clone appeared a single time. The chain has TRBV11-1 and TRBJ2-2, with D hard to call. The CDR3 is 14 amino acids. Germline CDR1 and CDR2: SGHAT and FQDESV (reference sequence). Trimming took off 1 base at V and 4 bases at J, with 7 bases between the two ends. The CDR3 loop is CASSLVSTTGELFF. DNA for the CDR3: TGTGCCAGCAGCTTAGTGTCGACCACCGGGGAGCTGTTTTTT. Using reference TRBV11-1 and TRBJ2-2 for the parts outside the CDR3, the full variable domain is EAEVAQSPRYKITEKSQAVAFWCDPISGHATLYWYRQILGQGPELLVQFQDESVVDDSQLPKDRFSAERLKGVDSTLKIQPAELGDSAMYLCASSLVSTTGELFFGEGSRLTVL.

J is TRBJ2-3 and V is TRBV15; D is ambiguous. CDR3 length: 15 amino acids. The V end lost 2 bases, the J end lost 6 bases, and 15 bases lay between the germline ends. Germline assignment: CDR1 LNHNV and CDR2 YYDKDF (reference sequence). The CDR3: CATSRFQVQSDTQYF. CDR3 nucleotide sequence: TGTGCCACCAGCAGATTCCAGGTACAGTCGGATACGCAGTATTTT.

The V call is TRBV15, the J call TRBJ2-6, with no clear D. This CDR3 spans 13 amino acids. The germline V gene encodes CDR1 LNHNV and CDR2 YYDKDF (reference sequence). The V end was cut by 11 bases, the J end by 3 bases, with 11 bases between. The CDR3 coding sequence is TGTGCCGTATTAAGGATTGGGGCCAACGTCCTGACTTTC. It yields the protein CAVLRIGANVLTF.

The chain combines TRBV12-5 with TRBJ2-6; the D gene is possibly TRBD1 (5 bases). V shed 5 bases and J shed 3 bases, with 23 bases lying between them. In germline, CDR1 is LGHNT, CDR2 FRNRAP. The CDR3 has 19 amino acids. The CDR3: CASGPKGKLIVDGANVLTF. The DNA of the CDR3 is TGTGCTAGTGGTCCGAAGGGGAAGCTGATCGTTGATGGGGCCAACGTCCTGACTTTC.

The chain is built from TRBV15 and TRBJ2-6; 7 bases map to TRBD2. Germline V gives CDR1 LNHNV, CDR2 YYDKDF (reference sequence). J gave up 3 bases and V 0 bases, and 11 bases lay outside the gene matches. The CDR3 totals 19 residues. The CDR3 sequence: CATSRDHGGSVSGANVLTF. The DNA for the CDR3 is TGTGCCACCAGCAGAGATCATGGCGGGAGCGTGAGTGGGGCCAACGTCCTGACTTTC.

This clone has only one observation. CDR3 residues: CASSWGQGYEQYF. CDR3 nucleotide sequence: TGCGCCAGCAGCTGGGGACAGGGCTACGAGCAGTACTTC. The rearrangement links TRBV5-1 to TRBJ2-7, with 9 bases fitting TRBD1. J was trimmed by 3 bases and V by 3 bases; bases with no gene match: 1. Germline V gives CDR1 SGHRS, CDR2 YFSETQ. CDR3 length: 13 amino acids.

This sequence joins TRBV11-2 and TRBJ2-1, with 11 bases aligning to TRBD2. This CDR3 has 14 amino acids. Looked up from germline, CDR1 is SGHAT and CDR2 is FQNNGV. V lost 3 bases to trimming and J lost 15 bases; unmatched junction nucleotides: 10. The CDR3 sequence is CASSLASGGTSSFF. The CDR3 DNA reads as TGTGCCAGCAGCTTGGCTAGCGGGGGGACTAGCTCGTTCTTC.